The next 18 T cell receptor beta chains were all read from a single sample in a study of T cells in localized non-small cell lung cancer. Assay used: immunoSEQ multiplex PCR; TCRdb lists only in-frame clones, some missing. The sample records over 25,000 clones, about 90% being singletons. The source was peripheral blood, collected before any cancer treatment. The receptors were gathered from a woman aged 35-75 years with stage I lung adenocarcinoma.

This clone was found a few times. The chain carries TRBV25-1 and TRBJ2-1; a weak D match, TRBD2 (7 bases). V lost 4 bases and J 5 bases, leaving 15 bases between the germline ends. Germline V gene lookup returns CDR1 MGHDK and CDR2 SYGVNS. CDR3 length: 15 residues. The CDR3 reads CASSGLGGPDNEQFF. The CDR3 bases are TGTGCCAGCAGTGGCCTCGGGGGGCCAGACAATGAGCAGTTCTTC.

The gene calls are TRBV7-9 and TRBJ1-6; TRBD1 aligns across 7 bases. Trimming at V came to 2 bases and at J to 7 bases, leaving 2 bases not matched to a gene. Germline loops: CDR1 SEHNR, CDR2 FQNEAQ (reference sequence). CDR3 size: 14 residues. The chain's CDR3 is CASSLQTGNSPLHF. CDR3 DNA: TGTGCCAGCAGCTTACAGACAGGGAATTCACCCCTCCACTTT.

This clone was detected once. The chain carries TRBV21-1 and TRBJ2-7; TRBD1 is the table's D call and was not checked against the DNA. TRBV21-1 is a recognized pseudogene. This CDR3 is built from 14 residues. CDR3 nucleotides: TGTGCCAGCAGCGTGGGACAGCAATCCTACGAGCAGTACTTC. Translation: CASSVGQQSYEQYF.

In nucleotides, the CDR3 is TGTGCCAGCTCACCATTTCTACAGGGGGACAATGAGCAGTTCTTC. As protein: CASSPFLQGDNEQFF. The rearrangement links TRBV18 to TRBJ2-1; 8 bases match TRBD1. Germline-derived CDR1 and CDR2 are KGHSH and LQKENI. V was pared by 2 bases and J by 5 bases, with 5 bases of the junction left unmatched. This CDR3 has 15 residues. The entire variable domain, with the rest obtained from reference TRBV18 and TRBJ2-1, is as follows: NAGVMQNPRHLVRRRGQEARLRCSPMKGHSHVYWYRQLPEEGLKFMVYLQKENIIDESGMPKERFSAEFPKEGPSILRIQQVVRGDSAAYFCASSPFLQGDNEQFFGPGTRLTVL.

The gene calls are TRBV19 and TRBJ2-2; D not resolved. Germline V CDR1 and CDR2: LNHDA, SQIVND (reference sequence). Trimming cost V 7 bases and J 2 bases, with 5 bases left between them. The length of the CDR3 is 12 residues. The CDR3 nucleotides are TGTGCCAGTAATATTAACACCGGGGAGCTGTTTTTT. This encodes CASNINTGELFF.

The V gene is TRBV11-3, the J gene TRBJ2-3, with a possible D match to TRBD1 (5 bases). Germline lookup yields CDR1 SGHNT and CDR2 YENEEA. The CDR3 spans 13 residues. Trimming left V 3 bases short and J 4 bases short, with 8 bases between. CDR3 amino acids: CASSFGAADTQYF. The CDR3 DNA reads TGTGCCAGCAGCTTTGGGGCGGCAGATACGCAGTATTTT.

This clone was seen a single time. Other DNA sequences in the sample encode the same CDR3. This chain connects TRBV4-2 to TRBJ1-1, with 7 bases that match TRBD1. The germline V gene encodes CDR1 LGHNA and CDR2 YNFKEQ. The CDR3 consists of 16 residues. J gave up 0 bases and V 3 bases, and 7 bases lay outside the gene matches. The CDR3 region is CASSQGAGGVNTEAFF. The DNA for the CDR3 is TGTGCCAGCAGCCAGGGGGCAGGGGGGGTGAACACTGAAGCTTTCTTT.

CDR3 region: CASSMTGLAVNSPLHF. The CDR3 nucleotides are TGTGCCAGCAGTATGACAGGATTGGCGGTTAATTCACCCCTCCACTTT. J is TRBJ1-6 and V is TRBV27, with D perhaps TRBD1 (6 bases). With 5 bases removed from V and 6 bases from J, the gap between germline ends came to 17 bases. Germline loops: CDR1 MNHEY, CDR2 SMNVEV (reference sequence). The CDR3 is made up of 16 amino acids.

The rearrangement links TRBV7-2 to TRBJ2-3; the D is unclear. Trimming pared 6 bases from V and 0 bases from J, leaving 7 bases between. The CDR3 is 13 residues long. The germline gives CDR1 SGHTA, CDR2 FQGNSA. This chain's CDR3 is CASSPPSTDTQYF. The DNA for the CDR3 is TGTGCCAGCAGTCCCCCTAGCACAGATACGCAGTATTTT. Supplemented by reference TRBV7-2 and TRBJ2-3, the full variable domain reads GAGVSQSPSNKVTEKGKDVELRCDPISGHTALYWYRQSLGQGLEFLIYFQGNSAPDKSGLPSDRFSAERTGGSVSTLTIQRTQQEDSAVYLCASSPPSTDTQYFGPGTRLTVL.

The chain carries TRBV9 and TRBJ2-3; D uncertain. Germline loops: CDR1 SGDLS, CDR2 YYNGEE. Trimming left V 0 bases short and J 4 bases short, with 3 bases between. CDR3 size: 12 residues. CDR3 region: CASSVEADTQYF. The CDR3 DNA reads as TGTGCCAGCAGCGTAGAGGCAGATACGCAGTATTTT.

The V call is TRBV7-9, the J call TRBJ1-2, with D uncertain. Germline loops: CDR1 SEHNR, CDR2 FQNEAQ (reference sequence). Deletions cut 7 bases from V and 6 bases from J, with 12 bases between. The CDR3 totals 12 residues. The CDR3 DNA sequence: TGTGCCAGCACTACCGTAACGGATGGCTACACCTTC. Encoded protein: CASTTVTDGYTF.

This clone was recorded only once. This chain joins TRBV5-4 and TRBJ2-2; TRBD2 matches 9 bases. The CDR3 has 15 residues. The V gene's germline CDR1 is SGHNT and CDR2 YYREEE (reference sequence). V was pared by 5 bases and J by 3 bases, with 5 bases of the junction left unmatched. CDR3 residues: CASSTKRGDTGELFF. The CDR3, as DNA: TGTGCCAGCAGTACGAAGCGGGGGGACACCGGGGAGCTGTTTTTT.

This chain connects TRBV7-8 to TRBJ2-1, with D hard to call. Per germline, CDR1 SGHVS and CDR2 FQNEAQ. The CDR3 runs 13 residues. With 3 bases removed from V and 6 bases from J, the gap between germline ends came to 9 bases. The CDR3 sequence is CASSFSGRNEQFF. The CDR3 DNA sequence: TGTGCCAGCAGCTTCTCCGGTCGCAATGAGCAGTTCTTC.

The chain has TRBV19 and TRBJ2-2, with D maybe TRBD1 (7 bases). CDR1 and CDR2 (germline): LNHDA, SQIVND (reference sequence). The CDR3 extends over 14 amino acids. The V and J ends lost 7 bases and 3 bases respectively, with 12 bases between them. CDR3 in amino acids: CASMEGAYTGELFF. The CDR3 DNA follows: TGTGCCAGTATGGAGGGGGCTTACACCGGGGAGCTGTTTTTT. Drawing the rest from reference TRBV19 and TRBJ2-2, the complete variable domain is DGGITQSPKYLFRKEGQNVTLSCEQNLNHDAMYWYRQDPGQGLRLIYYSQIVNDFQKGDIAEGYSVSREKKESFPLTVTSAQKNPTAFYLCASMEGAYTGELFFGEGSRLTVL.

The rearrangement joins TRBV19 to TRBJ2-7; 10 nucleotides align to TRBD2. CDR3 size: 15 residues. V lost 1 base, J lost 1 base, and 1 base stayed unmatched. Per the germline V gene, CDR1 is LNHDA and CDR2 is SQIVND (reference sequence). The CDR3 DNA follows: TGTGCCAGTAGTATAGGGACTAGCGGATCCTACGAGCAGTACTTC. It codes for CASSIGTSGSYEQYF. The full variable domain, in which reference TRBV19 and TRBJ2-7 provide the parts outside the CDR3, is DGGITQSPKYLFRKEGQNVTLSCEQNLNHDAMYWYRQDPGQGLRLIYYSQIVNDFQKGDIAEGYSVSREKKESFPLTVTSAQKNPTAFYLCASSIGTSGSYEQYFGPGTRLTVT.

The V call is TRBV7-3, the J call TRBJ2-2, with 9 bases fitting TRBD1. Looked up from germline, CDR1 is SGHTA and CDR2 is FQGTGA. The V and J ends lost 5 bases and 10 bases, in that order; junction bases with no gene match: 8. The CDR3 consists of 14 residues. The CDR3 DNA follows: TGTGCCAGCAGCCCAGGGACAGGGTGGAAGGAGCTGTTTTTT. This translates into CASSPGTGWKELFF.

V is TRBV7-2 and J is TRBJ1-6; D is unclear. The CDR3 sequence is 14 residues long. Between the trimmed V and J ends, which lost 2 bases and 7 bases, there was a span of 9 bases. Germline CDR1 is SGHTA and CDR2 is FQGNSA. The DNA of the CDR3 is TGTGCCAGCAGCTTACAGATATCAAATTCACCCCTCCACTTT. This sequence encodes CASSLQISNSPLHF.

The chain is built from TRBV27 and TRBJ2-1; D is ambiguous. The CDR3 sequence is 14 residues long. Germline loops: CDR1 MNHEY, CDR2 SMNVEV (reference sequence). V shed 6 bases and J shed 6 bases, with 15 bases lying between them. The DNA for the CDR3 is TGTGCCAGCAGCGCTCAGATACTCTCCAATGAGCAGTTCTTC. Protein product: CASSAQILSNEQFF.